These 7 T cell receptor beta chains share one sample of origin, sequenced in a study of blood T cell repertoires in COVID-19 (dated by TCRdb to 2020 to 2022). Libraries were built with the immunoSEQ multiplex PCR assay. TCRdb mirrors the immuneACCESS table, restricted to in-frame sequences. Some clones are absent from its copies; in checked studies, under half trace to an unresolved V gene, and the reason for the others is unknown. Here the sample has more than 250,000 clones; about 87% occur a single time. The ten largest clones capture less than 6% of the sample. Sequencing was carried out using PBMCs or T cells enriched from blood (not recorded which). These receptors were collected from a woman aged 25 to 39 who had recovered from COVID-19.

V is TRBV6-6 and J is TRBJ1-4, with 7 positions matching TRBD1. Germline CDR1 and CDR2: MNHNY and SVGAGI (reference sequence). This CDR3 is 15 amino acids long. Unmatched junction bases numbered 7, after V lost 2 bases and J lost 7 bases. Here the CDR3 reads CASSYGTAKGEKLFF. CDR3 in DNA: TGTGCCAGCAGTTACGGGACAGCCAAGGGTGAAAAACTGTTTTTT.

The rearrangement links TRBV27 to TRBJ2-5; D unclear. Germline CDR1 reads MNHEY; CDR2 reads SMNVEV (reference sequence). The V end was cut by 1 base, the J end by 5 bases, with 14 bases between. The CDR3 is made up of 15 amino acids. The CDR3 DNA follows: TGTGCCAGCAGTTTATTACCCGGGTTGGAGGAGACCCAGTACTTC. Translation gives CASSLLPGLEETQYF.

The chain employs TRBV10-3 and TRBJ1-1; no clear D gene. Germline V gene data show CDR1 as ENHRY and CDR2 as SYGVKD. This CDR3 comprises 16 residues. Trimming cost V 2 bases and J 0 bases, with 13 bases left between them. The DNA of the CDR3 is TGTGCCATCAGTGAGGGAATTGAGGGAGTGAACACTGAAGCTTTCTTT. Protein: CAISEGIEGVNTEAFF.

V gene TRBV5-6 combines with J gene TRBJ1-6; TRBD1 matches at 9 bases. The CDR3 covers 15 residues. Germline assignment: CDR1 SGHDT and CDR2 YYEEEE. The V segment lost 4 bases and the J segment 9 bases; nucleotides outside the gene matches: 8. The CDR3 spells CASSPTTGGGSPLHF. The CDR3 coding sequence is TGTGCCAGCAGCCCGACGACAGGGGGAGGTTCACCCCTCCACTTT. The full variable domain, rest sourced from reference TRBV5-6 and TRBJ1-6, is DAGVTQSPTHLIKTRGQQVTLRCSPKSGHDTVSWYQQALGQGPQFIFQYYEEEERQRGNFPDRFSGHQFPNYSSELNVNALLLGDSALYLCASSPTTGGGSPLHFGNGTRLTVT.

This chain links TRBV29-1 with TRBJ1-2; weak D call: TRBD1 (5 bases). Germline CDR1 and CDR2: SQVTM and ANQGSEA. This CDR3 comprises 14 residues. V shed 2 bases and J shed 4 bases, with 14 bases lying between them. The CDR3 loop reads CSVEPRGGFYGYTF. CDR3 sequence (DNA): TGCAGCGTTGAACCCCGGGGGGGGTTCTATGGCTACACCTTC.

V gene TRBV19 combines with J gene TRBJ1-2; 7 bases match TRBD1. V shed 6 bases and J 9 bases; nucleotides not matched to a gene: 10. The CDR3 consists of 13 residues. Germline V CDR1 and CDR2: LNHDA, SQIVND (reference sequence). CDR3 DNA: TGTGCCAGTAGCCAGGACAGGAGAAGGAGCTACACCTTC. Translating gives CASSQDRRRSYTF. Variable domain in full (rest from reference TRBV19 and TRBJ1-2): DGGITQSPKYLFRKEGQNVTLSCEQNLNHDAMYWYRQDPGQGLRLIYYSQIVNDFQKGDIAEGYSVSREKKESFPLTVTSAQKNPTAFYLCASSQDRRRSYTFGSGTRLTVV.

The CDR3 here is CATSRDSGGGEQYF. For the CDR3, the DNA is TGTGCCACCAGCAGAGACAGTGGCGGGGGGGAGCAGTACTTC. The rearrangement joins TRBV15 to TRBJ2-7; 8 positions match TRBD2. Unmatched junction bases numbered 5, after V lost 0 bases and J lost 7 bases. Per germline, CDR1 LNHNV and CDR2 YYDKDF (reference sequence). CDR3 length: 14 residues.